This T cell receptor beta chain was profiled in a study of blood T cell repertoires in COVID-19. Across the study: Sites in the United States, Italy and Spain provided acute and convalescent COVID-19 samples. The analysed material was cDNA or gDNA that came from T cells, B-cell-depleted T cells, or PBMCs.

Per the authors' pipeline: The assay estimated nucleated cells by amplifying reference gene primers. Profiled with immunoSEQ multiplex PCR; TCRdb holds only in-frame clones, not every one. From that table come the V and J calls and clone size; the DNA was used to work out D and trimming. The profile shows tens of thousands of clones, roughly 71% of them singletons. This clone was recorded once. Trimming at V came to 3 bases and at J to 9 bases, leaving 7 bases not matched to a gene. CDR1 MGHRA and CDR2 YSYEKL come from the germline V gene. The CDR3 totals 15 residues. V usage is TRBV4-1 and J usage is TRBJ2-1, with 11 bases matching TRBD2. This clonotype was sampled from an older man with acute or convalescent COVID-19. Sequenced input: peripheral blood. The DNA for the CDR3 is TGCGCCAGCAGCCACGATAGCGGGGGGGCACTTGAGCAGTTCTTC. Translation: CASSHDSGGALEQFF.